The clone carrying this T cell receptor (beta chain) was counted at least ten times. Its antigen is undetermined. The V and J ends lost 5 bases and 2 bases, in that order; junction bases with no gene match: 14. From germline, CDR1 is SGHTA and CDR2 FQGNSA. The CDR3 is made up of 17 amino acids. The sample is drawn from a study of T cells in Graves' hyperthyroidism and ophthalmopathy. Findings and caveats of the study: Ophthalmopathy, as predicted by the model, came a median around 6 months after the prediction. Most clonotypes that expanded in the thyroid above 0.001 also showed up in blood.

Researchers barred patients who had uncontrolled infection, other autoimmune disease, pregnancy or lactation. Diagnostic assessment was based on clinical symptoms, serum thyroxine and TRAb, thyroid ultrasound and orbital computed tomography. There were TCR beta CDR3 regions amplified from RNA transcripts. A first-round RT-PCR of the TCR CDR3 used the HTBI primer set. TCRdb re-derived calls from the multiplex PCR reads in MiXCR, one entry per CDR3 protein. The sample gives around 580,000 distinct CDR3 sequences, 40% to 55% of which show up once; about 8% is in the top ten. The origin of this receptor is a woman aged 18-29 years with Graves' hyperthyroidism. The chain joins TRBV7-2 to TRBJ2-7; TRBD1 aligns across 8 bases. Material: peripheral blood or thyroid tissue (not recorded which). For the CDR3, the DNA is TGTGCCAGCAGCCCTAGTCTGCTGGACAGGGTCGCCTACGAGCAGTACTTC. It codes for CASSPSLLDRVAYEQYF.